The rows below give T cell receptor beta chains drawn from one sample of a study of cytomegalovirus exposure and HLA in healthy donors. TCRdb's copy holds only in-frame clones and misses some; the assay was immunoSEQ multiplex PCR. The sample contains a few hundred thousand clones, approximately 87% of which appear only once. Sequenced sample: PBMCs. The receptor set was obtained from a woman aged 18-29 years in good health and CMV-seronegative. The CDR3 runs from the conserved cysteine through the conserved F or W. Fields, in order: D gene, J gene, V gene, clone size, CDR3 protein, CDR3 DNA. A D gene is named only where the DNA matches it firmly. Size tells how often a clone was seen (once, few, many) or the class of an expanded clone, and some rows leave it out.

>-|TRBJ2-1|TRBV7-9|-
CASSHLAFEQFF
TGTGCCAGCAGCCATCTAGCCTTTGAGCAGTTCTTC
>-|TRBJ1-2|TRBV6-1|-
CASSESRTGVNYGYTF
TGTGCCAGCAGTGAAAGCAGGACGGGGGTTAACTATGGCTACACCTTC
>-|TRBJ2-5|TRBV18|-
CASSHLAGAETQYF
TGTGCCAGCTCACACCTCGCTGGGGCAGAGACCCAGTACTTC
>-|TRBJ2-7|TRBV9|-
CASSVALGDIYEQYF
TGTGCCAGCAGCGTAGCTTTGGGAGACATCTACGAGCAGTACTTC
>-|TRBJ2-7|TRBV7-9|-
CASSAELSYEQYF
TGTGCCAGCAGTGCCGAGCTCTCCTACGAGCAGTACTTC
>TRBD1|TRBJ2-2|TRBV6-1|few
CASSVGQANTGELFF
TGTGCCAGCAGTGTGGGACAGGCTAACACCGGGGAGCTGTTTTTT
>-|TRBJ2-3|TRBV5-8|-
CASSGRQADASTDTQYF
TGTGCCAGCAGCGGCCGACAGGCCGATGCGAGTACAGATACGCAGTATTTT
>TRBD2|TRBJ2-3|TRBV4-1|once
CASSQGAGGFTDTQYF
TGCGCCAGCAGCCAAGGAGCGGGAGGGTTCACAGATACGCAGTATTTT
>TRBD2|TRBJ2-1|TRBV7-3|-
CASSLETSGINEQFF
TGTGCCAGCAGCTTAGAGACTAGCGGGATTAATGAGCAGTTCTTC
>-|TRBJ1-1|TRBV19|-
CASTSQILNTEAFF
TGTGCCAGTACCTCGCAGATTCTGAACACTGAAGCTTTCTTT
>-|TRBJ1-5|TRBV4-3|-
CASSQEIQGSQHF
TGCGCCAGCAGCCAAGAAATACAGGGCTCCCAGCATTTT
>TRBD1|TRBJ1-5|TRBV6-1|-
CAGKTGGENQPQHF
TGTGCCGGCAAGACAGGGGGTGAGAATCAGCCCCAGCATTTT
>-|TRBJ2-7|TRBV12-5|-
CASGLGQGGEQYF
TGTGCTAGTGGTTTGGGGCAGGGCGGCGAGCAGTACTTC
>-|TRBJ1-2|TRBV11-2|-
CASSLDSRQGWHGYTF
TGTGCCAGCAGCTTAGACTCTAGGCAGGGGTGGCATGGCTACACCTTC
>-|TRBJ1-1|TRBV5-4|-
CASRRSPSAEAFF
TGTGCCAGCCGGCGGTCCCCCAGCGCTGAAGCTTTCTTT
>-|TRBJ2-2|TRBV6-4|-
CASSGTETGELFF
TGTGCCAGCAGTGGGACAGAGACCGGGGAGCTGTTTTTT
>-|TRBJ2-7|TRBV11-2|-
CASSLGGWGGYEQYF
TGTGCCAGCAGCTTAGGCGGGTGGGGAGGCTACGAGCAGTACTTC
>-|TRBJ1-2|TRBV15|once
CATDVRRAGGYTF
TGTGCCACCGATGTTCGCAGGGCTGGCGGCTACACCTTC
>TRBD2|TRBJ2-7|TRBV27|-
CASSLTGGWYEQYF
TGTGCCAGCAGTTTAACGGGAGGTTGGTACGAGCAGTACTTC
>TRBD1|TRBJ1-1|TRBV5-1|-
CASSATGTVNTEAFF
TGCGCCAGCAGCGCCACCGGGACAGTGAACACTGAAGCTTTCTTT
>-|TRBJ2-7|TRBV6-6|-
CASSQGGGGTEQYF
TGTGCCAGCAGCCAAGGGGGCGGGGGGACCGAGCAGTACTTC
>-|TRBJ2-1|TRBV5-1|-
CASSLGLVDEQFF
TGCGCCAGCAGCTTGGGACTAGTGGATGAGCAGTTCTTC
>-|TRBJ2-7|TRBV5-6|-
CASRKFGGIVFGESYEQYF
TGTGCCAGCAGAAAGTTCGGCGGGATCGTTTTTGGGGAGTCCTACGAGCAGTACTTC
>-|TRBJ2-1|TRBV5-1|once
CASSLFGSRNEQFF
TGCGCCAGCAGCTTGTTCGGGAGCAGAAATGAGCAGTTCTTC
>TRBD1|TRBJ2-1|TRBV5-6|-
CASSSDRANNEQFF
TGTGCCAGCAGTTCGGACAGGGCGAACAATGAGCAGTTCTTC
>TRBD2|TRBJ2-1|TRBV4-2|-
CASSQDLPLAGGGEQFF
TGTGCCAGCAGCCAAGATCTTCCCCTAGCGGGAGGAGGAGAGCAGTTCTTC
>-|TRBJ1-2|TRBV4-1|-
CASSQDGGYTF
TGCGCCAGCAGCCAAGACGGGGGCTACACCTTC
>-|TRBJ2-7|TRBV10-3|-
CAISDLGGASYEQYF
TGTGCCATCAGTGATTTGGGCGGGGCCTCCTACGAGCAGTACTTC
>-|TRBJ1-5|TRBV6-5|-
CASSYSTYQPQHF
TGTGCCAGCAGTTACTCTACTTATCAGCCCCAGCATTTT
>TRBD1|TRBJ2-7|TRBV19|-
CASSFATGTYEQYF
TGTGCCAGTAGTTTTGCGACAGGGACCTACGAGCAGTACTTC